The 32 T cell receptor beta chains below all came from one sample that was sequenced in a study of cytomegalovirus exposure and HLA in healthy donors. TCRdb keeps only in-frame clones here, not all; method: immunoSEQ multiplex PCR. Of a few hundred thousand clones in the sample, approximately 80% are singletons; the top ten hold about 14%. Sequenced sample: PBMCs. Every receptor here comes from a woman aged 30 to 39 in good health and CMV-seropositive.

V usage is TRBV5-4 and J usage is TRBJ2-6; D is possibly TRBD1 (6 bases). The CDR3 spans 15 residues. The germline V gene encodes CDR1 SGHNT and CDR2 YYREEE (reference sequence). V lost 4 bases and J 2 bases, leaving 10 bases between the germline ends. In nucleotides, the CDR3 is TGTGCCAGCAGCCTTACAGGGACTGGGGCCAACGTCCTGACTTTC. It yields the protein CASSLTGTGANVLTF.

In this sample, this clone turned up once. V and J are TRBV28 and TRBJ2-6, with unresolved D. Germline assignment: CDR1 MDHEN and CDR2 SYDVKM. V was cut by 5 bases and J by 0 bases, with 8 bases left in between. The CDR3 has 15 amino acids. The CDR3 spells CASSALRSGANVLTF. CDR3 nucleotides: TGTGCCAGCAGTGCACTCCGCTCTGGGGCCAACGTCCTGACTTTC.

On this clone: This specimen includes other DNA sequences encoding the same CDR3. The chain couples TRBV30 to TRBJ1-3, with D perhaps matching TRBD1 (5 bases). V lost 4 bases to trimming and J lost 4 bases, with 11 bases between them. Germline assignment: CDR1 GTSNPN and CDR2 SVGIG (reference sequence). The CDR3 covers 13 residues. CDR3 in DNA: TGTGCCTGGAATCGGGGCTCCGGAAACACCATATATTTT. Protein sequence: CAWNRGSGNTIYF.

The chain combines TRBV28 with TRBJ2-7, with D perhaps matching TRBD1 or TRBD2 (6 bases each). Looked up from germline, CDR1 is MDHEN and CDR2 is SYDVKM. Trimming shortened V by 4 bases and J by 2 bases, and 12 bases separated the two germline ends. The CDR3 spans 14 residues. The chain's CDR3 is CASSSRDNPYEQYF. The CDR3 DNA reads TGTGCCAGCAGTTCGCGGGACAATCCCTACGAGCAGTACTTC.

J is TRBJ2-2 and V is TRBV5-1, with 7 bases that match TRBD2. The junction had 2 bases not matched to a gene; V was cut back by 0 bases and J by 0 bases. CDR1 is SGHRS, CDR2 YFSETQ, per germline. This CDR3 comprises 16 residues. The CDR3 coding sequence is TGCGCCAGCAGCTTGGCCAGCGGGGCGAACACCGGGGAGCTGTTTTTT. Translated, it gives CASSLASGANTGELFF.

This chain links TRBV5-8 with TRBJ2-7; D ambiguous. Germline CDR1 SGHTS, CDR2 YDEGEE. This CDR3 has 13 residues. V dropped 2 bases and J dropped 2 bases, with 8 bases sitting between them. This CDR3 is CASSFGPTYEQYF. In DNA form, the CDR3 reads TGTGCCAGCAGCTTCGGACCGACCTACGAGCAGTACTTC.

The chain has TRBV4-1 and TRBJ2-5; D remains unclear. The CDR3 is 15 residues long. Germline V gene sequence: CDR1 MGHRA, CDR2 YSYEKL. V dropped 1 base and J dropped 5 bases, with 14 bases sitting between them. The CDR3 loop reads CASSQVGVLPETQYF. For the CDR3, the DNA is TGCGCCAGCAGCCAAGTTGGGGTACTTCCGGAGACCCAGTACTTC.

This clone was counted only a few times. The chain recombines TRBV2 with TRBJ2-7, with D tentatively TRBD1 (5 bases). This CDR3 comprises 12 residues. Trimming took off 7 bases at V and 3 bases at J, with 10 bases between the two ends. CDR1 is SNHLY and CDR2 is FYNNEI in the germline V gene. CDR3 sequence: CASMAGRYEQYF. The CDR3 DNA is TGTGCCAGCATGGCAGGGCGCTACGAGCAGTACTTC.

This chain connects TRBV29-1 to TRBJ2-2; possible D gene TRBD2, 5 bases. V was shortened by 6 bases and J by 3 bases, with 20 bases between the two germline ends. This CDR3 is built from 16 residues. Germline CDR1 and CDR2: SQVTM and ANQGSEA. The CDR3 DNA reads TGCAGCGTGTCCGGGCCCCCCATCGGGGACACCGGGGAGCTGTTTTTT. Translating gives CSVSGPPIGDTGELFF.

The chain couples TRBV12-5 to TRBJ1-1; 7 nucleotides align to TRBD1. Germline V gene sequence: CDR1 LGHNT, CDR2 FRNRAP. CDR3 size: 14 residues. The CDR3 DNA reads TGTGCCCTCCTTACGGGACAGCATAACACTGAAGCTTTCTTT. Translated: CALLTGQHNTEAFF.

This clone occurred a few times. V is TRBV27 and J is TRBJ2-4; no reliable D call. V was cut by 3 bases and J by 1 base, with 7 bases left in between. The germline V gene encodes CDR1 MNHEY and CDR2 SMNVEV (reference sequence). The CDR3 contains 14 residues. The CDR3 DNA sequence: TGTGCCAGCAGTTTTTCTAATGCCAAAAACATTCAGTACTTC. Amino acids: CASSFSNAKNIQYF.

The rearrangement uses TRBV7-2 and TRBJ1-5; D may be TRBD1 (5 bases). The V end was cut by 4 bases, the J end by 0 bases, with 10 bases between. CDR3 length: 15 amino acids. Germline CDR1 reads SGHTA; CDR2 reads FQGNSA. CDR3 DNA: TGTGCCAGCAGCTCGGGGGATTATAGCAATCAGCCCCAGCATTTT. Translation gives CASSSGDYSNQPQHF.

This chain links TRBV6-1 with TRBJ1-2, with a possible D match to TRBD1 (5 bases). V lost 5 bases to trimming and J lost 6 bases, with 13 bases between them. CDR1 and CDR2 (germline): MNHNS, SASEGT. This CDR3 contains 13 residues. The CDR3 DNA reads as TGTGCCAGCAGTTTCCTCAGGGAGAATGGCTACACCTTC. Its translation is CASSFLRENGYTF.

The V call is TRBV28, the J call TRBJ1-5, with D maybe TRBD1 (5 bases). Trimming stripped 6 bases from V and 0 bases from J, with 15 bases between. The CDR3 length is 16 residues. Germline V CDR1 and CDR2: MDHEN, SYDVKM. The CDR3 nucleotides read TGTGCCAGCAGCACTGCTTCGACAGCTAGCAATCAGCCCCAGCATTTT. Its protein product is CASSTASTASNQPQHF.

This rearrangement joins TRBV19 to TRBJ2-3, with D tentatively TRBD1 (6 bases). Trimming took off 3 bases at V and 6 bases at J, with 13 bases between the two ends. In germline, CDR1 is LNHDA, CDR2 SQIVND (reference sequence). The CDR3 has 14 amino acids. CDR3 sequence reads: CASSIGQYADTQYF. The CDR3, as DNA: TGTGCCAGTAGTATTGGACAGTATGCTGATACGCAGTATTTT.

The CDR3 region has the DNA TGCAGCGTTGAAGAGGGACTTCTGTCTGGAAACACCATATATTTT. Translation: CSVEEGLLSGNTIYF. The gene calls are TRBV29-1 and TRBJ1-3, with D perhaps TRBD1 (5 bases). Germline-derived CDR1 and CDR2 are SQVTM and ANQGSEA. V was trimmed by 0 bases and J by 1 base, leaving 10 bases between them. This CDR3 has 15 amino acids.

This clone was picked up a small number of times. The chain has TRBV27 and TRBJ1-2; a weak D match, TRBD1 (6 bases). The V and J ends lost 2 bases and 4 bases respectively, with 11 bases between them. Germline V gene sequence: CDR1 MNHEY, CDR2 SMNVEV (reference sequence). There are 14 residues in the CDR3. This CDR3 is CASSLAGQTYGYTF. CDR3 nucleotides: TGTGCCAGCAGTTTAGCAGGACAGACCTATGGCTACACCTTC.

The rearrangement joins TRBV9 to TRBJ1-2, with 7 bases lining up with TRBD1. The CDR3 spans 15 residues. The trim removed 3 bases at V and 2 bases at J, leaving 7 bases unmatched. CDR1 and CDR2 (germline): SGDLS, YYNGEE. Here the CDR3 DNA reads TGTGCCAGCAGCGAAGAGACAGGGACCAACTATGGCTACACCTTC. It specifies CASSEETGTNYGYTF. The whole variable domain, remainder taken from reference TRBV9 and TRBJ1-2, is DSGVTQTPKHLITATGQRVTLRCSPRSGDLSVYWYQQSLDQGLQFLIQYYNGEERAKGNILERFSAQQFPDLHSELNLSSLELGDSALYFCASSEETGTNYGYTFGSGTRLTVV.

This chain joins TRBV18 and TRBJ1-2, with D possibly matching TRBD1 (6 bases). Germline CDR1 KGHSH, CDR2 LQKENI. V gave up 2 bases and J gave up 8 bases, with 12 bases separating them. The CDR3 runs 13 residues. CDR3 in amino acids: CASSPGTGTGYTF. The CDR3 coding sequence is TGTGCCAGCTCACCAGGAACAGGGACCGGCTACACCTTC.

This clone was counted many times. V usage is TRBV27 and J usage is TRBJ2-3, with D possibly TRBD1 on 5 matching bases. This CDR3 has 13 residues. CDR1 is MNHEY and CDR2 is SMNVEV in the germline V gene (reference sequence). V shed 3 bases and J shed 6 bases, with 10 bases lying between them. Written as DNA, the CDR3 is TGTGCCAGCAGTTTTGGACATAGGGATACGCAGTATTTT. It translates to CASSFGHRDTQYF.

The chain links TRBV27 to TRBJ2-1, with D perhaps matching TRBD1 or TRBD2 (6 bases each). V lost 10 bases to trimming and J lost 7 bases, with 20 bases between them. Germline V gives CDR1 MNHEY, CDR2 SMNVEV (reference sequence). There are 14 residues in the CDR3. In DNA, the CDR3 is TGTGCCACCCTAGGGGGGAGAGGAGGGAATGAGCAGTTCTTC. Protein: CATLGGRGGNEQFF.

As for this clone: The same CDR3 can be traced to other DNA sequences in this sample. The genes are TRBV27 and TRBJ2-1, with D tentatively TRBD1 (6 bases). The V gene lost 5 bases and the J gene lost 7 bases, with 9 bases spanning the gap. Looked up from germline, CDR1 is MNHEY and CDR2 is SMNVEV (reference sequence). The length of the CDR3 is 12 residues. CDR3 sequence: CASSLRGNEQFF. The CDR3, as DNA: TGTGCCAGCAGTCTCAGGGGTAATGAGCAGTTCTTC.

This clone was observed a handful of times. The rearrangement links TRBV2 to TRBJ1-5, with TRBD1 as a possible D gene (5 bases). Germline CDR1 is SNHLY and CDR2 is FYNNEI. The CDR3 runs 14 residues. The germline V and J ends were trimmed by 3 bases and 5 bases, with 11 bases remaining between them. CDR3 nucleotide sequence: TGTGCCAGCAGTGATTACAGGAGAGATCAGCCCCAGCATTTT. Translation gives CASSDYRRDQPQHF.

The V gene is TRBV2, the J gene TRBJ1-4; maybe TRBD1 (5 bases). V dropped 2 bases and J dropped 6 bases, with 7 bases sitting between them. There are 13 residues in the CDR3. Looked up from germline, CDR1 is SNHLY and CDR2 is FYNNEI. The CDR3 DNA reads as TGTGCCAGCAGTGAACTGGGGGATGAAAAACTGTTTTTT. Its translation: CASSELGDEKLFF.

J is TRBJ2-3 and V is TRBV29-1; D ambiguous. CDR3 length: 13 amino acids. The germline V gene encodes CDR1 SQVTM and CDR2 ANQGSEA. V was cut by 3 bases and J by 3 bases, with 10 bases left in between. CDR3 nucleotide sequence: TGCAGCGTTGACTGGAGATGGACAGATACGCAGTATTTT. Translating it yields CSVDWRWTDTQYF.

The chain employs TRBV19 and TRBJ1-1; 8 nucleotides match TRBD1. The V segment lost 1 base and the J segment 1 base; nucleotides outside the gene matches: 5. Germline CDR1 is LNHDA and CDR2 is SQIVND (reference sequence). The CDR3 length is 16 residues. The CDR3 protein is CASSIAGQAPNTEAFF. The CDR3 coding sequence is TGTGCCAGTAGTATAGCGGGACAGGCTCCGAACACTGAAGCTTTCTTT.

J is TRBJ1-4 and V is TRBV28; perhaps TRBD1 as D (5 bases). Trimming left V 4 bases short and J 6 bases short, with 15 bases between. Germline loops: CDR1 MDHEN, CDR2 SYDVKM. The CDR3 has 15 amino acids. CDR3 bases: TGTGCCAGCAGTTCTCCTTCGGGGGGGGATGAAAAACTGTTTTTT. It encodes CASSSPSGGDEKLFF.

CDR3 nucleotide sequence: TGTGCCAGCAGTTTGTCAGGAGGTGGAAACACCATATATTTT. Translation gives CASSLSGGGNTIYF. The chain recombines TRBV28 with TRBJ1-3, with no clear D. CDR3 length: 14 residues. Trimming pared 3 bases from V and 3 bases from J, leaving 9 bases between. In germline, CDR1 is MDHEN, CDR2 SYDVKM. Variable domain in full (rest from reference TRBV28 and TRBJ1-3): DVKVTQSSRYLVKRTGEKVFLECVQDMDHENMFWYRQDPGLGLRLIYFSYDVKMKEKGDIPEGYSVSREKKERFSLILESASTNQTSMYLCASSLSGGGNTIYFGEGSWLTVV.

The chain carries TRBV11-2 and TRBJ1-5; maybe TRBD1 (5 bases). Per the germline V gene, CDR1 is SGHAT and CDR2 is FQNNGV. Trimming took off 0 bases at V and 6 bases at J, with 12 bases between the two ends. The CDR3 length is 15 residues. The CDR3 DNA reads as TGTGCCAGCAGCTTAGATGGGGGGGTCGGTCAGCCCCAGCATTTT. Translation: CASSLDGGVGQPQHF.

J is TRBJ1-2 and V is TRBV6-6, with 8 bases matching TRBD1. V was clipped by 0 bases and J by 3 bases; unmatched bases: 6. Germline values: CDR1 MNHNY, CDR2 SVGAGI (reference sequence). The CDR3 contains 16 residues. CDR3 nucleotides: TGTGCCAGCAGTTACTCCTCAGGGGGCGCGGACTATGGCTACACCTTC. Its translation: CASSYSSGGADYGYTF.

This chain uses TRBV5-4 with TRBJ2-1; D could derive from TRBD1 or TRBD2 (5 bases each). V was pared by 4 bases and J by 9 bases, with 26 bases between. The CDR3 sequence is 17 residues long. Germline CDR1 and CDR2: SGHNT and YYREEE (reference sequence). CDR3 coding DNA: TGTGCCAGCAGCGATCGAGCCGGGACGGCGAATGTTGGTGAGCAGTTCTTC. This encodes CASSDRAGTANVGEQFF.

The chain links TRBV6-5 to TRBJ2-1; 10 bases map to TRBD2. Germline CDR1 is MNHEY and CDR2 is SVGAGI. Trimming cost V 2 bases and J 10 bases; bases outside gene matches: 5. The CDR3 has 14 residues. CDR3 sequence reads: CASSYVLAGGEQFF. DNA for the CDR3: TGTGCCAGCAGTTACGTGTTAGCGGGAGGCGAGCAGTTCTTC.